This passage covers 30 T cell receptor beta chains from one sample sequenced in a study of blood T cell repertoires in COVID-19 (dated by TCRdb to about 2020). The library was generated by the immunoSEQ multiplex PCR assay. The table was pulled from immuneACCESS by TCRdb, which kept in-frame rearrangements only. Such tables lose some clones; where checked, under half of the loss comes from unresolved V genes, and the rest has no known cause. The sample yields over 85,000 clones; around 90% were counted once. Roughly 4.2% of the sample comes from the top ten. Sequencing was carried out using peripheral blood. The receptors come from a human donor with COVID-19, enrolled during active disease. The donor label of this sample is uncertain.

The chain couples TRBV3-1 (or the pseudogene TRBV3-2) to TRBJ2-5; 13 bases agree with TRBD2. From germline, CDR1 is LGHDT and CDR2 YNNKEL (reference sequence). J was trimmed by 5 bases and V by 4 bases; bases with no gene match: 4. The CDR3 spans 15 residues. CDR3 residues: CASSPGLAGTETQYF. The CDR3 bases are TGTGCCAGCAGCCCGGGACTAGCGGGGACTGAGACCCAGTACTTC.

This clone was counted a few times. The V call is TRBV23-1, the J call TRBJ2-2; TRBD1 might be the D (5 bases). TRBV23-1 is an ORF, and what it does is uncertain. CDR3 length equals 15 residues. Trimming stripped 4 bases from V and 6 bases from J, with 15 bases between. In DNA form, the CDR3 reads TGCGCCAGCAGTCTCCTCACAGGTCATCCCGGGGAGCTGTTTTTT. It translates to CASSLLTGHPGELFF.

This chain joins TRBV7-2 and TRBJ1-2; the D gene is possibly TRBD1 (6 bases). Germline lookup yields CDR1 SGHTA and CDR2 FQGNSA. The V end was cut by 3 bases, the J end by 0 bases, with 11 bases between. This CDR3 is 15 amino acids long. CDR3 sequence: CASSFTGPSNYGYTF. CDR3 coding DNA: TGTGCCAGCAGCTTCACAGGGCCCTCTAACTATGGCTACACCTTC.

To note about this clone: At one end, the junction sequence differs from germline, possibly due to a read error. This chain joins TRBV5-4 and TRBJ1-3; D perhaps matches TRBD1 (5 bases). Germline values: CDR1 SGHNT, CDR2 YYREEE (reference sequence). The CDR3 totals 15 residues. The CDR3 sequence is CASSLDQGSGNTIYF. The CDR3 nucleotides read TGTGCCAGCAGCTTGGACCAGGGATCTGGTAACACCATATATTTT.

The V call is TRBV5-1, the J call TRBJ2-2; D gene unclear. Germline-derived CDR1 and CDR2 are SGHRS and YFSETQ. The CDR3 length is 14 residues. Trimming shortened V by 4 bases and J by 1 base, and 8 bases separated the two germline ends. The CDR3 here is CASSPHLNTGELFF. The DNA for the CDR3 is TGCGCCAGCAGCCCACACCTGAACACCGGGGAGCTGTTTTTT.

The chain employs TRBV6-5 and TRBJ2-5; D is unresolved. Germline values: CDR1 MNHEY, CDR2 SVGAGI. V lost 7 bases to trimming and J lost 9 bases, with 15 bases between them. The CDR3 extends over 12 amino acids. The CDR3 sequence is CASKTRVKAQYF. The CDR3 DNA reads as TGTGCCAGCAAGACTCGGGTGAAGGCCCAGTACTTC.

This clone was recorded only once. The chain is built from TRBV5-6 and TRBJ1-2; no reliable D call. The CDR3 totals 16 residues. The ends were cut back, 4 bases at V and 2 bases at J, with 18 bases in the middle. Germline assignment: CDR1 SGHDT and CDR2 YYEEEE. CDR3 in amino acids: CASSSLATTANYGYTF. DNA of the CDR3: TGTGCCAGCAGCAGTCTAGCTACGACGGCGAACTATGGCTACACCTTC.

The rearrangement uses TRBV6-1 and TRBJ2-5; 7 nucleotides match TRBD1. CDR1 MNHNS and CDR2 SASEGT come from the germline V gene. V shed 1 base and J 5 bases; nucleotides not matched to a gene: 4. This CDR3 has 14 amino acids. The chain's CDR3 is CASSEGQGGETQYF. In nucleotides, the CDR3 is TGTGCCAGCAGTGAAGGACAGGGTGGGGAGACCCAGTACTTC.

This chain links TRBV1 with TRBJ2-1; TRBD2, the D gene given by the table, was not confirmed from the DNA. TRBV1 is recorded as a pseudogene. The CDR3 loop spans 18 amino acids. The CDR3 sequence is CTSSQDIGGDSSYNEQFF. In DNA, the CDR3 is TGCACCAGCAGCCAAGATATAGGCGGAGATAGCTCCTACAATGAGCAGTTCTTC.

The chain joins TRBV6-6 to TRBJ2-6; D call uncertain. CDR3 size: 13 residues. CDR1 is MNHNY, CDR2 SVGAGI, per germline (reference sequence). Trimming removed 7 bases at V and 1 base at J, with 5 bases between. The CDR3 protein is CASTESGANVLTF. CDR3 bases: TGTGCCAGCACGGAGTCTGGGGCCAACGTCCTGACTTTC.

This rearrangement joins TRBV7-9 to TRBJ2-7, with TRBD1 matching over 7 bases. The CDR3 runs to 14 residues. The trim removed 5 bases at V and 4 bases at J, leaving 8 bases unmatched. Germline V gene sequence: CDR1 SEHNR, CDR2 FQNEAQ (reference sequence). In nucleotides, the CDR3 is TGTGCCAGCAGCCCTCAGACAGGGCGGTACGAGCAGTACTTC. Translated: CASSPQTGRYEQYF.

V usage is TRBV10-3 and J usage is TRBJ1-2, with D possibly being TRBD1 (5 bases). The V and J ends lost 3 bases and 7 bases respectively, with 6 bases between them. This CDR3 is 11 amino acids long. The germline gives CDR1 ENHRY, CDR2 SYGVKD. CDR3 in amino acids: CAISDRAGYTF. The DNA for the CDR3 is TGTGCCATCAGTGACAGGGCTGGCTACACCTTC.

This rearrangement joins TRBV6-6 to TRBJ1-5; 7 positions match TRBD1. The CDR3 is made up of 12 amino acids. The junction had 4 bases not matched to a gene; V was cut back by 8 bases and J by 6 bases. Germline V gene sequence: CDR1 MNHNY, CDR2 SVGAGI (reference sequence). CDR3 region: CASGDRLQPQHF. In DNA form, the CDR3 reads TGTGCCAGCGGGGACAGACTTCAGCCCCAGCATTTT.

V usage is TRBV5-4 and J usage is TRBJ2-5; 8 bases fit TRBD2. CDR1 is SGHNT, CDR2 YYREEE, per germline (reference sequence). V trimming: 4 bases; J trimming: 5 bases; junction bases outside the gene matches: 7. The CDR3 contains 14 residues. The CDR3 nucleotides are TGTGCCAGCAGCAAGTTGTCGGGGGGGGAGACCCAGTACTTC. Translating it yields CASSKLSGGETQYF.

The chain joins TRBV6-5 to TRBJ2-3; D perhaps matches TRBD1 (6 bases). Looked up from germline, CDR1 is MNHEY and CDR2 is SVGAGI. V was trimmed by 6 bases and J by 9 bases, leaving 13 bases between them. The CDR3 totals 12 residues. CDR3: CASRPQGNTQYF. Written as DNA, the CDR3 is TGTGCCAGCAGACCCCAGGGGAACACGCAGTATTTT.

CDR3 in DNA: TGCGCCAGCAGCTTGTGGGGTGGGGAGGGAACTGAAGCTTTCTTT. It codes for CASSLWGGEGTEAFF. The V and J genes are TRBV5-1 and TRBJ1-1; D is undetermined. The CDR3 sequence is 15 residues long. Trimming shortened V by 1 base and J by 5 bases, and 15 bases separated the two germline ends. Germline CDR1 and CDR2: SGHRS and YFSETQ. Full variable domain (missing parts from reference TRBV5-1 and TRBJ1-1): KAGVTQTPRYLIKTRGQQVTLSCSPISGHRSVSWYQQTPGQGLQFLFEYFSETQRNKGNFPGRFSGRQFSNSRSEMNVSTLELGDSALYLCASSLWGGEGTEAFFGQGTRLTVV.

V usage is TRBV11-3 and J usage is TRBJ1-3; D possibly corresponds to TRBD1 (6 bases). Germline V gene sequence: CDR1 SGHNT, CDR2 YENEEA. V lost 4 bases, J lost 2 bases, and 12 bases lay in between. The length of the CDR3 is 15 residues. CDR3: CASSSTGTPGNTIYF. The CDR3 DNA reads TGTGCCAGCAGCTCGACCGGGACACCTGGAAACACCATATATTTT.

The J gene is TRBJ1-5, the V gene TRBV7-9, with D perhaps TRBD1 (5 bases). This CDR3 region has 13 residues. The germline V gene encodes CDR1 SEHNR and CDR2 FQNEAQ (reference sequence). V lost 2 bases and J lost 7, with 9 bases in between. This CDR3 is CASSLQGYQPQHF. DNA for the CDR3: TGTGCCAGCAGCTTACAGGGATACCAGCCCCAGCATTTT.

J is TRBJ1-5 and V is TRBV3-1 (or the pseudogene TRBV3-2); TRBD1 is a possible D gene (5 bases). This CDR3 is built from 16 residues. Trimming removed 1 base at V and 2 bases at J, with 12 bases between. Germline values: CDR1 LGHDT, CDR2 YNNKEL (reference sequence). DNA of the CDR3: TGTGCCAGCAGCCAAGGGGTCCAGGGCGGCAATCAGCCCCAGCATTTT. Its protein is CASSQGVQGGNQPQHF.

This clone was observed a handful of times. This rearrangement joins TRBV3-1 (or the pseudogene TRBV3-2) to TRBJ2-5; tentative D call: TRBD2 (5 bases). CDR1 is LGHDT, CDR2 YNNKEL, per germline (reference sequence). The CDR3 has 17 amino acids. Between the trimmed V and J ends, which lost 0 bases and 3 bases, there was a span of 17 bases. The chain's CDR3 is CASSQDLPHTREETQYF. The CDR3 DNA reads as TGTGCCAGCAGCCAAGACCTCCCCCATACTAGGGAAGAGACCCAGTACTTC.

The chain uses TRBV5-4 and TRBJ2-5; 9 positions match TRBD2. J gave up 1 base and V 4 bases, and 2 bases lay outside the gene matches. The CDR3 consists of 14 residues. Germline lookup yields CDR1 SGHNT and CDR2 YYREEE (reference sequence). This CDR3 reads CASSLAGPQETQYF. In DNA form, the CDR3 reads TGTGCCAGCAGCCTAGCGGGACCCCAAGAGACCCAGTACTTC.

The chain carries TRBV7-9 and TRBJ1-2; TRBD1 is a possible D gene (6 bases). Trimming cost V 5 bases and J 7 bases, with 23 bases left between them. The CDR3 consists of 16 residues. The germline V gene has CDR1 SEHNR and CDR2 FQNEAQ (reference sequence). The CDR3 sequence: CASSPQGSAFGTGYTF. As DNA, the CDR3 is TGTGCCAGCAGCCCACAGGGATCGGCCTTCGGTACTGGCTACACCTTC.

The rearrangement joins TRBV7-9 to TRBJ1-5; D perhaps matches TRBD1 (5 bases). The germline V and J ends were trimmed by 4 bases and 5 bases, with 9 bases remaining between them. The CDR3 loop spans 13 amino acids. Germline CDR1 SEHNR, CDR2 FQNEAQ (reference sequence). The CDR3 DNA sequence: TGTGCCAGCAGCTACGACAGTGATCAGCCCCAGCATTTT. It encodes CASSYDSDQPQHF.

The chain combines TRBV9 with TRBJ2-5; 15 nucleotides agree with TRBD2. The germline V gene encodes CDR1 SGDLS and CDR2 YYNGEE. The CDR3 runs to 17 residues. J lost 2 bases, V lost 2 bases, and 4 bases had no gene match. DNA of the CDR3: TGTGCCAGCAGCGTTAGCGGGACTAGCGGGGGGCAAGAGACCCAGTACTTC. This gives the protein CASSVSGTSGGQETQYF.

This clone was counted a single time. This chain uses TRBV24-1 with TRBJ2-5; tentatively, D is TRBD1 (5 bases). The CDR3 spans 15 residues. V lost 4 bases and J lost 3, with 14 bases in between. The germline V gene encodes CDR1 KGHDR and CDR2 SFDVKD. CDR3 bases: TGTGCCACCAGTGACTCCACAGGTGGAAAAGAGACCCAGTACTTC. Its protein product is CATSDSTGGKETQYF.

The chain carries TRBV18 and TRBJ2-1, with a weak D call TRBD2 (5 bases). Germline V CDR1 and CDR2: KGHSH, LQKENI. With 4 bases removed from V and 5 bases from J, the gap between germline ends came to 12 bases. The CDR3 spans 14 residues. The CDR3 bases are TGTGCCAGCTCACTTGCCCGGGGAAACAATGAGCAGTTCTTC. Translated: CASSLARGNNEQFF.

The chain couples TRBV6-2 or TRBV6-3 to TRBJ2-7; 8 positions agree with TRBD1. The ends lost 4 bases at V and 2 bases at J; junction bases unmatched: 7. CDR1 and CDR2 from the germline V gene are MNHEY and SVGEGT. The CDR3 contains 15 residues. This chain's CDR3 is CASSSPQGAPYEQYF. CDR3 DNA: TGTGCCAGCAGTTCTCCCCAGGGGGCTCCCTACGAGCAGTACTTC.

A word on this clone: Distinct nucleotide sequences in the sample also encode this CDR3. This rearrangement joins TRBV6-5 to TRBJ2-5; tentatively, D is TRBD1 (7 bases). Germline loops: CDR1 MNHEY, CDR2 SVGAGI. The CDR3 runs 13 residues. Trimming took 5 bases from V and 5 from J, leaving 12 bases between them. Here the CDR3 reads CASSLTGRETQYF. The CDR3 bases are TGTGCCAGCAGTCTGACAGGGAGGGAGACCCAGTACTTC.

The genes are TRBV12-3 or TRBV12-4 and TRBJ1-2; D gene uncertain. Trimming removed 1 base from V and 3 bases from J, with 6 bases in between. The CDR3 covers 13 residues. This chain's CDR3 is CASSLGTYYGYTF. The CDR3 nucleotides read TGTGCCAGCAGTTTAGGGACTTACTATGGCTACACCTTC.

The chain combines TRBV2 with TRBJ2-7; D gene unclear. V gave up 3 bases and J gave up 0 bases, with 6 bases separating them. The CDR3 length is 13 residues. The germline CDR1 and CDR2 sequences are SNHLY and FYNNEI. The CDR3 protein is CASSDAYSYEQYF. In DNA form, the CDR3 reads TGTGCCAGCAGTGATGCGTACTCCTACGAGCAGTACTTC.